This T cell receptor beta chain came from a study of blood T cell repertoires in COVID-19. Turning to the study itself: Samples representing acute and convalescent COVID-19 were sourced from the United States, Italy and Spain. From T cells, B-cell-depleted T cells, or PBMCs came the material, which was cDNA or gDNA.

The repertoire was sequenced with immunoSEQ multiplex PCR; TCRdb's copy has only in-frame clones and lacks some. Of under 350,000 clones in the sample, less than 85% were seen once. The CDR3 spans 12 residues. V lost 6 bases, J lost 8 bases, and 13 bases lay in between. Germline values: CDR1 MDHEN, CDR2 SYDVKM. The V and J genes are TRBV28 and TRBJ1-2; D remains unclear. The clonotype was recovered from a man aged 55 to 69 who had recovered from COVID-19. Sequencing used peripheral blood. The CDR3 coding sequence is TGTGCCAGCAGCTATGCCTCGGTCGGCTACACCTTC. Protein product: CASSYASVGYTF.